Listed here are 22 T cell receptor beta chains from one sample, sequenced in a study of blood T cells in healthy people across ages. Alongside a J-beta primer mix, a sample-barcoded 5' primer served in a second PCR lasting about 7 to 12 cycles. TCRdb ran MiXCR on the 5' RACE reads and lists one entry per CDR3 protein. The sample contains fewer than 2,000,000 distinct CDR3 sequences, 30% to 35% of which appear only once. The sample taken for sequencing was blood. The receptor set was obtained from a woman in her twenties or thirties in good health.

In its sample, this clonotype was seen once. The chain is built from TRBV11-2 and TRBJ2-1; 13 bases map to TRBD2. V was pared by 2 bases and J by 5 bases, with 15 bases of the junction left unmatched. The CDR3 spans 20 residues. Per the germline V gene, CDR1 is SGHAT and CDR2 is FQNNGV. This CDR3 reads CASSLTPSFRLAGGNNEQFF. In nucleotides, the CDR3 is TGTGCCAGCAGCTTAACCCCCTCTTTTCGACTAGCGGGAGGCAACAATGAGCAGTTCTTC.

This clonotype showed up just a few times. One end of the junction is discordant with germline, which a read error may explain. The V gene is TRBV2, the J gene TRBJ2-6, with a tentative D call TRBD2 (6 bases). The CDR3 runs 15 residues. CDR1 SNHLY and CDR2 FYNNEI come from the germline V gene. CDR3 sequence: CASSERGVGTNVLTF. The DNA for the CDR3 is TGTGCCAGCAGTGAGCGGGGTGTTGGGACCAACGTCCTGACTTTC.

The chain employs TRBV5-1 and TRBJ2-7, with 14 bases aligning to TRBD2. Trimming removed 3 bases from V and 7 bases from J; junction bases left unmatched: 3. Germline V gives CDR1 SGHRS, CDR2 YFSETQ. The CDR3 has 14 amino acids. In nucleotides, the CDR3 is TGCGCCAGCAGCTCGGGACTAGCGGGGGAGGAGCAGTACTTC. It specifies CASSSGLAGEEQYF.

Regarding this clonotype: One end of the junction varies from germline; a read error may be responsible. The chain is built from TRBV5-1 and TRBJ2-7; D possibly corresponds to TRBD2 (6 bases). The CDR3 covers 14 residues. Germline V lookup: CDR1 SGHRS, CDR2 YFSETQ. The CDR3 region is CASSLNVGGYGQYF. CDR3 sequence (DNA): TGCGCCAGCAGCTTGAATGTCGGGGGTTACGGGCAGTACTTC.

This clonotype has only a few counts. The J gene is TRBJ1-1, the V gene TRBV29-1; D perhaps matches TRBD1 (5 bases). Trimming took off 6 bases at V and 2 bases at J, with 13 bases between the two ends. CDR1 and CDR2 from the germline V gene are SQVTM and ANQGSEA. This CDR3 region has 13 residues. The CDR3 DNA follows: TGCAGCGTGGGACGGTCGACCAACACTGAAGCTTTCTTT. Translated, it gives CSVGRSTNTEAFF.

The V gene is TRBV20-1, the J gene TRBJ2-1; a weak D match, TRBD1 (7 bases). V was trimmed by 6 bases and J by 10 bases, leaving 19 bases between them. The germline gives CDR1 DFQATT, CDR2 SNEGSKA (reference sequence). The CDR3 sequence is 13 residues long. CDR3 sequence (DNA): TGCAGTGCCGGAGGGGGCAGGGGAAGGGAGCAGTTCTTC. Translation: CSAGGGRGREQFF.

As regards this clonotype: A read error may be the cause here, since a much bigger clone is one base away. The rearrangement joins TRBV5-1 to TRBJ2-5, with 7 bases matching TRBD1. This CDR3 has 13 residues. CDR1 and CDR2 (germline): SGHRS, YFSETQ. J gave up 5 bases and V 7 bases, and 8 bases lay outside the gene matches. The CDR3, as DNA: TGCGCCAGCGCTTTTCAGGGGGATGAGACCCAGTACTTC. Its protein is CASAFQGDETQYF.

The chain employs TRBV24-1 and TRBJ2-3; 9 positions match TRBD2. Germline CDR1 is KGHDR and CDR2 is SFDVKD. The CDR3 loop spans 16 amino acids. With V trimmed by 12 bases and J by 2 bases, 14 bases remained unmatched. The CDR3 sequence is CAVPVTSGENTDTQYF. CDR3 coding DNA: TGTGCCGTTCCGGTGACTAGCGGAGAAAACACAGATACGCAGTATTTT.

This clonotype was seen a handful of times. The CDR3 coding sequence is TGCGCCAGCAGCCGAGAGGGAAACGATGAAAAACTGTTTTTT. This sequence encodes CASSREGNDEKLFF. The rearrangement links TRBV5-1 to TRBJ1-4; D is unresolved. The CDR3 is 14 residues long. V shed 4 bases and J shed 6 bases, with 13 bases lying between them. The V gene's germline CDR1 is SGHRS and CDR2 YFSETQ.

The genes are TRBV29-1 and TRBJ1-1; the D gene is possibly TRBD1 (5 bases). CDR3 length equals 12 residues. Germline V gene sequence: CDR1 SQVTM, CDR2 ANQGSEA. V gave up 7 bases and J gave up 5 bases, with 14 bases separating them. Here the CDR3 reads CSGQGRSTEAFF. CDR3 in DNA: TGCAGCGGTCAGGGAAGAAGTACTGAAGCTTTCTTT.

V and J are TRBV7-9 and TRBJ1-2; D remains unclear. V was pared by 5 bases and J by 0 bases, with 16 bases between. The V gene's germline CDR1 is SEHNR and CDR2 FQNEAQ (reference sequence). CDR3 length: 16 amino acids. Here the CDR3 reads CASSPVGGEANYGYTF. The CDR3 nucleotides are TGTGCCAGCAGCCCGGTGGGCGGGGAGGCTAACTATGGCTACACCTTC.

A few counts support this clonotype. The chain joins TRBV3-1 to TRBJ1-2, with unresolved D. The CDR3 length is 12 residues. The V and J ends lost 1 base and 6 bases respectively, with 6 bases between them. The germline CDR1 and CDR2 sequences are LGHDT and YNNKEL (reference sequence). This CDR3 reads CASSQVGHGYTF. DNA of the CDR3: TGTGCCAGCAGCCAAGTCGGGCATGGCTACACCTTC.

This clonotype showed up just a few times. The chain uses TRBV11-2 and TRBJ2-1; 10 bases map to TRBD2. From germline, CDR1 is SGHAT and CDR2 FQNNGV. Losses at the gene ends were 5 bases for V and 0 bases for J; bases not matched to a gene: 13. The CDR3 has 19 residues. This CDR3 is CASSVYLAGAESSYNEQFF. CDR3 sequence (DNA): TGTGCCAGCAGCGTATACCTAGCGGGGGCCGAGAGCTCCTACAATGAGCAGTTCTTC.

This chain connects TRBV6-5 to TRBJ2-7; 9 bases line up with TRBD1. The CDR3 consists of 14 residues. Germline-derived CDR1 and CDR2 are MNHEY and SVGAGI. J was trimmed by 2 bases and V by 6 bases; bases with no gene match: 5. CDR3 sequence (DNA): TGTGCCAGCAGGCCGACAGGGGGAACCTACGAGCAGTACTTC. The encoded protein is CASRPTGGTYEQYF.

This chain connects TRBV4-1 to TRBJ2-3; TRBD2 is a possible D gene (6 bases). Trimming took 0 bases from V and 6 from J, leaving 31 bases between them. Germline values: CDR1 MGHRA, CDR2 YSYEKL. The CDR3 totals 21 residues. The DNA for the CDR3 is TGCGCCAGCAGCCAAGATCCCCCTCCACCCGTTCCGGGAGTTGGTGCGGATACGCAGTATTTT. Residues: CASSQDPPPPVPGVGADTQYF.

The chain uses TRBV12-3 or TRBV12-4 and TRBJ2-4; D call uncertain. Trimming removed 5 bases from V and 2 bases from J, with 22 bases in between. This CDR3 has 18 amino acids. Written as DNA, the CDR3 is TGTGCCAGCAGTCCCTGGTTACGGGCCTCGGCATCCAAAAACATTCAGTACTTC. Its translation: CASSPWLRASASKNIQYF.

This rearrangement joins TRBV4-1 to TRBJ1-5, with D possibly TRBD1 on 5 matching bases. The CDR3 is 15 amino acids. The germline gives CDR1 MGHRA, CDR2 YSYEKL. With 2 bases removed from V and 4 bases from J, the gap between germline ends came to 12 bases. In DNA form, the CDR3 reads TGCGCCAGCAGCCAACTGGGGCCGCTGAATCAGCCCCAGCATTTT. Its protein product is CASSQLGPLNQPQHF.

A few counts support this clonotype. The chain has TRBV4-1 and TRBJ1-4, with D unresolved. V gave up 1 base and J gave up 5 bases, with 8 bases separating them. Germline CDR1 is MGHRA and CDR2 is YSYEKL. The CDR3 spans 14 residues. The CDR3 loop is CASSQARANEKLFF. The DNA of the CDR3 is TGCGCCAGCAGCCAAGCCAGAGCAAATGAAAAACTGTTTTTT.

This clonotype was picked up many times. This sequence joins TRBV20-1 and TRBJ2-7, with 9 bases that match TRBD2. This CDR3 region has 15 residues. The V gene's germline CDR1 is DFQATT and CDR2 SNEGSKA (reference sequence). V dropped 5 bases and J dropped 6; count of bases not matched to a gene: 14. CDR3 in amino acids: CSAPRRGRAVGEQYF. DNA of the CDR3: TGCAGTGCTCCACGTCGCGGGAGGGCCGTCGGCGAGCAGTACTTC.

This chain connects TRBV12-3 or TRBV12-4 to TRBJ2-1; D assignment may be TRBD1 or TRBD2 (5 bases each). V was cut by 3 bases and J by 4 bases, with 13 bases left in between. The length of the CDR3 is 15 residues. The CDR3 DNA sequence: TGTGCCAGCAGTTTGAGGGACGGCACATACAATGAGCAGTTCTTC. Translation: CASSLRDGTYNEQFF.

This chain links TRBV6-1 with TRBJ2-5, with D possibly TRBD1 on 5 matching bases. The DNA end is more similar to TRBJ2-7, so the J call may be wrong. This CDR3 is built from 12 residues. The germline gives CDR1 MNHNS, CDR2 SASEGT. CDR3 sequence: CASRVDKYEQYF. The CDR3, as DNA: TGTGCCAGCAGGGTGGACAAGTACGAGCAGTACTTC.

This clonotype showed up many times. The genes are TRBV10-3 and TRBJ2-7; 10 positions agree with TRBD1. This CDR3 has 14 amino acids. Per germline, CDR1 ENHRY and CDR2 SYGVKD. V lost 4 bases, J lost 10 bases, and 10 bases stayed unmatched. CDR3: CAISAATGGAEQYF. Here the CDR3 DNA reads TGTGCCATCAGTGCCGCGACAGGGGGCGCCGAACAGTACTTC.